A selection of T cell receptor beta chains follows, all from one sample in a study of CD8+ T cells in alopecia areata. The assay was immunoSEQ multiplex PCR, and TCRdb's table has in-frame clones only and misses some. The top ten hold roughly 8.8% of the sample, which has about 99,000 clones, 55% seen once. Sequencing input: CD4+ T cells sorted from blood. The receptors were sampled from a human donor in good health. Each CDR3 is given with its conserved first and last residue. Fields, in order: V gene, D gene, clone size, J gene, CDR3 protein, CDR3 DNA. D genes are given only for firm matches. Expanded clones are given a class, and other clones once, few, many or no size at all.

V: TRBV5-1
D: -
size: -
J: TRBJ1-1
CDR3: CASSLGVENTEAFF
DNA: TGCGCCAGCAGCTTGGGGGTCGAGAACACTGAAGCTTTCTTT

V: TRBV27
D: TRBD1
size: once
J: TRBJ2-1
CDR3: CASSPRDRGGNEQFF
DNA: TGTGCCAGCAGTCCCCGGGACAGGGGTGGCAATGAGCAGTTCTTC

V: TRBV7-2
D: -
size: few
J: TRBJ2-7
CDR3: CASSLVVRQETPYEQYF
DNA: TGTGCCAGCAGCTTAGTTGTAAGGCAGGAGACGCCCTACGAGCAGTACTTC

V: TRBV28
D: -
size: few
J: TRBJ2-7
CDR3: CASSFPGAANEQYF
DNA: TGTGCCAGCAGTTTCCCAGGGGCTGCGAACGAGCAGTACTTC

V: TRBV5-1
D: TRBD1
size: -
J: TRBJ2-3
CDR3: CASRTQGAWTDTQYF
DNA: TGCGCCAGCAGGACACAGGGGGCGTGGACAGATACGCAGTATTTT

V: TRBV6-1
D: -
size: -
J: TRBJ2-1
CDR3: CAIQGLLNEQFF
DNA: TGTGCCATCCAGGGACTCCTCAATGAGCAGTTCTTC

V: TRBV5-4
D: -
size: -
J: TRBJ2-6
CDR3: CASSLGGAGANVLTF
DNA: TGTGCCAGCAGCTTGGGAGGGGCAGGGGCCAACGTCCTGACTTTC

V: TRBV27
D: -
size: -
J: TRBJ2-3
CDR3: CASRATGTDTQYF
DNA: TGTGCCAGCAGAGCGACAGGCACAGATACGCAGTATTTT

V: TRBV9
D: -
size: once
J: TRBJ2-3
CDR3: CASGGENTDTQYF
DNA: TGTGCCAGCGGCGGAGAGAACACAGATACGCAGTATTTT

V: TRBV19
D: -
size: -
J: TRBJ2-3
CDR3: CASRPRGSEADTQYF
DNA: TGTGCCAGTAGGCCCCGGGGTTCAGAGGCAGATACGCAGTATTTT

V: TRBV7-2
D: -
size: -
J: TRBJ2-1
CDR3: CASSSHNEQFF
DNA: TGTGCCAGCAGCTCCCACAATGAGCAGTTCTTC

V: TRBV30
D: TRBD2
size: -
J: TRBJ2-7
CDR3: CAWSGLAGGYEQYF
DNA: TGTGCCTGGAGTGGTCTAGCGGGTGGCTACGAGCAGTACTTC

V: TRBV7-2
D: -
size: -
J: TRBJ2-3
CDR3: CASSLAGIADTQYF
DNA: TGTGCCAGCAGCTTAGCCGGGATTGCAGATACGCAGTATTTT

V: TRBV5-1
D: TRBD2
size: -
J: TRBJ2-5
CDR3: CASSLTSGDETQYF
DNA: TGCGCCAGCAGCCTGACTAGCGGGGATGAGACCCAGTACTTC

V: TRBV7-2
D: TRBD2
size: -
J: TRBJ2-1
CDR3: CASSPPGLAGDEQFF
DNA: TGTGCCAGCAGCCCCCCGGGACTAGCGGGGGATGAGCAGTTCTTC

V: TRBV18
D: -
size: -
J: TRBJ2-3
CDR3: CASSPADTQYF
DNA: TGTGCCAGCTCACCCGCAGATACGCAGTATTTT